This TCR beta chain was profiled in a study of human T cells and chemical hapten exposure. Findings of the study overall: Donors in the study had alopecia, meaning their immune response may differ from healthy people's.

Trimming shortened V by 3 bases and J by 1 base, and 9 bases separated the two germline ends. The CDR3 spans 14 residues. Germline values: CDR1 MDHEN, CDR2 SYDVKM. TCRdb redid the calling of the RACE reads with MiXCR, one entry per CDR3 protein. The sample holds around 340,000 distinct CDR3 sequences, 5.5% to 8% seen once. Noted time point: patch test 1, 2 weeks after DPC sensitization. This sample's treatment: therapeutic diphenylcyclopropenone sensitization with weekly scalp DPC. Drawing of blood took place ahead of applying each patch test. Points on this clonotype: What it recognizes is unknown.

Source: whole blood, taken in connection with sensitization to the hapten diphenylcyclopropenone (DPC). The chain carries TRBV28 and TRBJ1-1; maybe TRBD1 (5 bases). The source of this sequence is a woman between 18 and 29 years old with alopecia areata. Some clones in this sample may be carry-over from other donors' samples. CDR3 protein: CASSFQGSNTEAFF. Here the CDR3 DNA reads TGTGCCAGCAGTTTTCAGGGTTCGAACACTGAAGCTTTCTTT. Based on the CDR3 plus reference TRBV28 and TRBJ1-1, the full variable domain is DVKVTQSSRYLVKRTGEKVFLECVQDMDHENMFWYRQDPGLGLRLIYFSYDVKMKEKGDIPEGYSVSREKKERFSLILESASTNQTSMYLCASSFQGSNTEAFFGQGTRLTVV.